These 4 T cell receptor beta chains share one sample of origin, sequenced in a study of blood T cell repertoires in COVID-19. Only in-frame clones appear in the TCRdb table, and some are missing; sequencing was by immunoSEQ multiplex PCR. The sample carries a few hundred thousand clones, approximately 80% recorded once. Input material: peripheral blood. The receptor set was obtained from a man between 25 and 39 years old who had recovered from COVID-19.

The chain employs TRBV18 and TRBJ1-2; TRBD1 agrees at 10 bases. Germline V CDR1 and CDR2: KGHSH, LQKENI. The CDR3 totals 15 residues. V was pared by 5 bases and J by 2 bases, with 5 bases of the junction left unmatched. The chain's CDR3 is CASSIDRGLNYGYTF. As DNA, the CDR3 is TGTGCCAGCTCAATCGACAGGGGGCTCAACTATGGCTACACCTTC.

The J gene is TRBJ1-3, the V gene TRBV9; possibly TRBD1 for D (5 bases). The V gene's germline CDR1 is SGDLS and CDR2 YYNGEE. The CDR3 runs 16 residues. Trimming stripped 4 bases from V and 0 bases from J, with 14 bases between. The CDR3 loop reads CASSTLGGGSGNTIYF. CDR3 sequence (DNA): TGTGCCAGCAGCACGCTTGGGGGGGGCTCTGGAAACACCATATATTTT.

This chain links TRBV6-5 with TRBJ2-5; 10 bases are a match to TRBD1. V was pared by 5 bases and J by 1 base, with 1 base of the junction left unmatched. Germline loops: CDR1 MNHEY, CDR2 SVGAGI. The CDR3 consists of 14 residues. Written as DNA, the CDR3 is TGTGCCAGCAGTCGGGACAGGGGCCAAGAGACCCAGTACTTC. Its translation is CASSRDRGQETQYF.

The CDR3 protein is CASSPTKTGITGELFF. DNA of the CDR3: TGTGCCAGCAGCCCAACCAAGACAGGGATAACCGGGGAGCTGTTTTTT. The chain is built from TRBV9 and TRBJ2-2; TRBD1 agrees at 7 bases. After removal of 4 bases from V and 5 bases from J, the junction contained 11 bases not matched to a gene. The CDR3 covers 16 residues. Germline V gene sequence: CDR1 SGDLS, CDR2 YYNGEE.